A selection of T cell receptor beta chains follows, all from one sample in a study of early T cells in non-severe SARS-CoV-2 infection. TCRdb re-called the 5' RACE reads with MiXCR, one entry per CDR3 protein. The sample holds approximately 76,000 distinct CDR3 sequences, around 12% seen once. The specimen sequenced was whole blood. Receptors originate from an adult who was a healthcare worker with PCR-confirmed SARS-CoV-2 infection or an uninfected control (not recorded which). Both conserved end residues are part of each CDR3. A D gene is named only where the DNA matches it firmly. Clone size appears in some rows only: once, few, many, or a class for an expanded clone.

size	J	V	D	CDR3	DNA
few	TRBJ2-5	TRBV29-1	.	CSVGATPGTQYF	TGCAGCGTCGGGGCCACCCCGGGAACCCAGTACTTC
many	TRBJ2-4	TRBV28	.	CASSPGPVQGNIQYF	TGTGCCAGCAGTCCCGGGCCGGTACAGGGAAACATTCAGTACTTC
many	TRBJ2-7	TRBV30	TRBD1	CAWRDRDSAYEQYF	TGTGCCTGGAGAGACCGGGACAGCGCCTACGAGCAGTACTTC
many	TRBJ1-1	TRBV6-1	.	CASSVRPMNTEAFF	TGTGCCAGCAGTGTCAGGCCAATGAACACTGAAGCTTTCTTT
many	TRBJ1-2	TRBV27	TRBD1	CASSSPGTGARGYTF	TGTGCCAGCAGTTCCCCCGGGACAGGGGCTCGGGGCTACACCTTC
.	TRBJ2-3	TRBV9	.	CASSVASSTDTQYF	TGTGCCAGCAGCGTAGCCTCTAGCACAGATACGCAGTATTTT
many	TRBJ2-7	TRBV6-1	.	CASRTHPEGGRSEQYF	TGTGCCAGCAGGACCCATCCGGAAGGGGGACGATCCGAGCAGTACTTC
.	TRBJ2-2	TRBV5-4	TRBD2	CASIKAGGPPGELFF	TGTGCCAGCATCAAAGCGGGGGGGCCTCCCGGGGAGCTGTTTTTT
.	TRBJ1-1	TRBV28	.	CASSLLRRTEAFF	TGTGCCAGCAGCCTCCTCAGGAGGACTGAAGCTTTCTTT
many	TRBJ2-2	TRBV30	.	CAWSVSWTGELFF	TGTGCCTGGAGTGTTTCTTGGACCGGGGAGCTGTTTTTT
many	TRBJ2-3	TRBV29-1	.	CSVELLPYTDTQYF	TGCAGCGTTGAGTTACTCCCTTACACAGATACGCAGTATTTT
many	TRBJ2-1	TRBV28	TRBD2	CASSPRGENNEQFF	TGTGCCAGCAGTCCCCGGGGGGAGAACAATGAGCAGTTCTTC
many	TRBJ1-2	TRBV20-1	.	CSARGFGGRDGYTF	TGCAGTGCTAGGGGCTTCGGGGGAAGAGATGGCTACACCTTC
many	TRBJ2-1	TRBV6-6	TRBD1	CASSRDRDPYNEQFF	TGTGCCAGCAGTAGGGACAGGGACCCCTACAATGAGCAGTTCTTC
.	TRBJ2-3	TRBV6-2/TRBV6-3	.	CASSSEGTGQDTQYF	TGTGCCAGCAGCTCCGAAGGAACGGGCCAAGATACGCAGTATTTT
many	TRBJ2-7	TRBV19	TRBD2	CASSIISTSGWAYEQYF	TGTGCCAGTAGTATCATCTCGACTAGCGGGTGGGCCTACGAGCAGTACTTC
.	TRBJ2-3	TRBV5-1	.	CASRTWDTQYF	TGCGCCAGCCGAACTTGGGATACGCAGTATTTT
.	TRBJ2-7	TRBV29-1	.	CSANTGSRSYEQYF	TGCAGCGCTAACACAGGGTCCAGGTCCTACGAGCAGTACTTC
many	TRBJ2-7	TRBV20-1	TRBD2	CSARRSRGSSYEQYF	TGCAGTGCTAGACGCTCGCGGGGGAGCTCCTACGAGCAGTACTTC
many	TRBJ2-3	TRBV20-1	TRBD2	CSARGGRGAPLDTQYF	TGCAGTGCTAGAGGGGGGCGGGGGGCCCCACTGGATACGCAGTATTTT
many	TRBJ1-1	TRBV6-5	TRBD1	CASSYSGQGRTEVFF	TGTGCCAGCAGTTACTCAGGACAGGGGCGCACTGAAGTTTTCTTT
few	TRBJ2-2	TRBV28	TRBD1	CASSFGTGEVGELFF	TGTGCCAGCAGTTTCGGGACAGGGGAGGTCGGGGAGCTGTTTTTT
many	TRBJ2-7	TRBV11-2	TRBD1	CASSLGQEQYF	TGTGCCAGCAGCCTGGGACAGGAGCAGTACTTC
few	TRBJ1-2	TRBV12-3/TRBV12-4	.	CASSFQHRVMNYNYGYTF	TGTGCCAGCAGTTTTCAGCACAGGGTGATGAATTATAACTATGGCTACACCTTC
many	TRBJ2-1	TRBV6-4	.	CASSEADGSGYNEQFF	TGTGCCAGCAGTGAAGCCGACGGCTCAGGGTACAATGAGCAGTTCTTC
many	TRBJ1-5	TRBV28	TRBD1	CASSPGTGLGQPQHF	TGTGCCAGCAGTCCGGGGACAGGGTTGGGTCAGCCCCAGCATTTT
many	TRBJ2-2	TRBV29-1	TRBD1	CSVEKGTGIPTGELFF	TGCAGCGTTGAAAAGGGGACAGGGATTCCCACCGGGGAGCTGTTTTTT
many	TRBJ2-3	TRBV12-3/TRBV12-4	TRBD2	CASSFSGGRDTQYF	TGTGCCAGCAGTTTTAGCGGCGGGAGGGATACGCAGTATTTT
many	TRBJ1-4	TRBV28	.	CASSFIGATNEKLFF	TGTGCCAGCAGTTTCATTGGTGCAACTAATGAAAAACTGTTTTTT
.	TRBJ2-2	TRBV7-2	.	CASKEPNAGELFF	TGTGCCAGCAAGGAGCCGAACGCCGGGGAGCTGTTTTTT
few	TRBJ2-7	TRBV6-5	.	CASSPGQRSSYEQYF	TGTGCCAGCAGTCCCGGACAGAGGAGCTCCTACGAGCAGTACTTC
many	TRBJ2-5	TRBV20-1	.	CSASDRNQETQYF	TGCAGTGCTAGCGACAGGAACCAAGAGACCCAGTACTTC
many	TRBJ2-1	TRBV29-1	TRBD2	CSVAGSWTSGRTNEQFF	TGCAGCGTTGCTGGATCCTGGACTAGCGGGAGAACGAATGAGCAGTTCTTC
many	TRBJ2-1	TRBV5-1	.	CASSPGGQGEFHEQFF	TGCGCCAGCAGCCCGGGAGGACAGGGTGAATTCCATGAGCAGTTCTTC
once	TRBJ2-3	TRBV12-3/TRBV12-4	TRBD1	CASSLVQGGLADTQYF	TGTGCCAGCAGTTTAGTACAGGGGGGATTGGCAGATACGCAGTATTTT
.	TRBJ2-7	TRBV10-3	TRBD1	CAIRGTGFFEQYF	TGTGCCATCAGAGGGACAGGGTTCTTCGAGCAGTACTTC
many	TRBJ2-3	TRBV20-1	TRBD1	CSASDREGYTQYF	TGCAGTGCCAGCGACAGGGAAGGCTATACGCAGTATTTT
few	TRBJ2-2	TRBV29-1	.	CSVGGGPDTGELFF	TGCAGCGTCGGCGGTGGACCGGACACCGGGGAGCTGTTTTTT
.	TRBJ2-3	TRBV5-1	.	CASSSGKGTDTQYF	TGCGCCAGCAGCTCCGGGAAGGGGACAGATACGCAGTATTTT
many	TRBJ2-1	TRBV12-3/TRBV12-4	TRBD2	CASSLRGLAGGASYNEQFF	TGTGCCAGCAGTTTACGGGGACTAGCGGGGGGCGCTTCCTACAATGAGCAGTTCTTC
.	TRBJ1-6	TRBV27	.	CASSLFRDNSPLHF	TGTGCCAGCAGTTTATTCAGGGATAATTCACCCCTCCATTTT
many	TRBJ2-1	TRBV6-2/TRBV6-3	.	CASSYERAYEQFF	TGTGCCAGCAGTTACGAGCGGGCCTATGAGCAGTTCTTC
few	TRBJ2-7	TRBV6-1	.	CASSVGAEQYF	TGTGCCAGCTCCGTCGGGGCCGAGCAGTACTTC
.	TRBJ1-6	TRBV28	.	CASSPGTAPLHF	TGTGCCAGCAGTCCCGGGACGGCACCCCTCCACTTT